The rows below give T cell receptor beta chains drawn from one sample of a study of shared clonotypes between healthy human individuals. Repertoires were generated with immunoSEQ multiplex PCR, while TCRdb's copy carries only in-frame clones and drops some. The sample has about 320,000 clones, around 86% seen once. Sequencing was performed on memory CD8+ T cells sorted from blood. Receptors originate from a man between 18 and 29 years old in good health. CDR3s include the opening cysteine and the closing phenylalanine or tryptophan. The D gene is left open where the match is weak. Some rows have no size entry. The others give once, few or many, or a class for an expanded clone.

size: -; J: TRBJ1-1; V: TRBV30; D: -; CDR3: CAWGLVGTEAFF; DNA: TGTGCCTGGGGGTTGGTGGGGACTGAAGCTTTCTTT
size: -; J: TRBJ1-5; V: TRBV7-7; D: TRBD1; CDR3: CAPKQGSDQPQHF; DNA: TGTGCCCCGAAACAGGGGTCGGACCAGCCCCAGCATTTT
size: once; J: TRBJ1-1; V: TRBV13; D: -; CDR3: CASSLPNFGPRAEAFF; DNA: TGTGCCAGCAGCTTACCTAACTTTGGTCCTAGAGCTGAAGCTTTCTTT
size: once; J: TRBJ1-1; V: TRBV9; D: TRBD1; CDR3: CASSVATGAMNTEAFF; DNA: TGTGCCAGCAGCGTAGCGACAGGGGCAATGAACACTGAAGCTTTCTTT
size: -; J: TRBJ2-7; V: TRBV11-2; D: TRBD1; CDR3: CASSLDLTGGSYEQYF; DNA: TGTGCCAGCAGCTTAGACTTGACAGGGGGGTCCTACGAGCAGTACTTC
size: -; J: TRBJ1-2; V: TRBV11-2; D: -; CDR3: CASSPRARRVYYGYTF; DNA: TGTGCCAGCAGCCCTAGGGCCCGGAGAGTATACTATGGCTACACCTTC
size: -; J: TRBJ2-7; V: TRBV29-1; D: -; CDR3: CSVLTGFSYEQYF; DNA: TGCAGCGTTCTCACGGGATTTTCCTACGAGCAGTACTTC
size: -; J: TRBJ2-3; V: TRBV5-1; D: -; CDR3: CASSRNPWERDDTDTQYF; DNA: TGCGCCAGCAGCCGGAACCCTTGGGAGAGAGACGACACAGATACGCAGTATTTT
size: -; J: TRBJ2-7; V: TRBV4-1; D: -; CDR3: CASSPGQSYEQYF; DNA: TGCGCCAGCAGCCCGGGACAATCCTACGAGCAGTACTTC
size: -; J: TRBJ1-1; V: TRBV4-1; D: -; CDR3: CASSQVLSIVPKAFF; DNA: TGCGCCAGCAGCCAAGTACTATCCATCGTTCCTAAAGCTTTCTTT
size: -; J: TRBJ2-1; V: TRBV28; D: -; CDR3: CASSLPGPPYEQFF; DNA: TGTGCCAGCAGTTTACCCGGACCGCCCTATGAGCAGTTCTTC
size: -; J: TRBJ2-7; V: TRBV5-6; D: TRBD1; CDR3: CASRRQGAFEQYF; DNA: TGTGCCAGCAGGAGACAGGGGGCTTTCGAGCAGTACTTC
size: -; J: TRBJ2-1; V: TRBV29-1; D: -; CDR3: CSVEWAMNEQFF; DNA: TGCAGCGTTGAATGGGCCATGAATGAGCAGTTCTTC
size: once; J: TRBJ2-1; V: TRBV5-1; D: -; CDR3: CASSLLGVADNEQFF; DNA: TGCGCCAGCAGCTTGTTAGGAGTAGCGGACAATGAGCAGTTCTTC
size: -; J: TRBJ2-1; V: TRBV6-6; D: -; CDR3: CASTSSSNEQFF; DNA: TGTGCCAGCACCAGCAGCTCGAATGAGCAGTTCTTC
size: -; J: TRBJ2-1; V: TRBV13; D: -; CDR3: CASSTGAIYNEQFF; DNA: TGTGCCAGCAGCACGGGAGCGATCTACAATGAGCAGTTCTTC